This entry features one TCR beta chain sequence. Its antigen is still unknown. In the same sample, other DNA sequences code for this CDR3. This entry belongs to a study of T cell responses to AZD1222 COVID-19 vaccine. Background on the study: Samples with a second dose at about 4 or about 12 weeks were pooled together.

From germline, CDR1 is SGHTA and CDR2 FQGNSA. The CDR3 extends over 11 amino acids. V shed 2 bases and J shed 4 bases, with 3 bases lying between them. Whole-study results and caveats: Regions 160-218 and 743-854 held dominance among vaccine-associated CD4 TCRs, which spanned spike. Once two AZD1222 doses were given, Spike-specific TCR breadth and depth went up. Clonal diversity was possibly underestimated; the donors were predominantly white British and more often female.

Repertoires were generated with immunoSEQ multiplex PCR, while TCRdb's copy carries only in-frame clones and drops some. Of about 150,000 clones in the sample, about 93% are singletons; the top ten hold over 8%. Sequences were derived from peripheral blood, sampled on day 0 of AZD1222 vaccination. The V gene is TRBV7-2, the J gene TRBJ2-7; D gene unclear. This TCR derives from an adult in good health. This CDR3 reads CASSLRYEQYF. CDR3 DNA: TGTGCCAGCAGCTTAAGATACGAGCAGTACTTC.